This entry lists 7 T cell receptor beta chains sequenced from one sample in a study of regulatory T cells in long-lasting Graves disease. Building of the TCR beta libraries involved iRepertoire HTBI primers and Arm-PCR of CDR3 regions. TCRdb reprocessed the multiplex PCR reads via MiXCR and lists one record per CDR3 protein. The sample lists 400,000 to 650,000 distinct CDR3 sequences, around 15% occurring once. Time point in this sample: newly diagnosed GD, antithyroid drugs for less than 3 months. RNA extracted from PBMCs served as the sequencing template. A further study also used this sample, focusing on T cells in Graves' hyperthyroidism and ophthalmopathy.

Material: peripheral blood mononuclear cells (PBMCs), obtained at new diagnosis, from a patient treated with antithyroid drugs. The receptor source for this set is a woman between 40 and 65 years old with Graves disease.

The sample holds many counts of this clonotype. This chain uses TRBV11-2 with TRBJ1-2; TRBD1 matches at 10 bases. The CDR3 totals 15 residues. V lost 5 bases to trimming and J lost 4 bases; unmatched junction nucleotides: 7. Looked up from germline, CDR1 is SGHAT and CDR2 is FQNNGV. The CDR3 sequence: CASSRQGAGAYGYTF. As DNA, the CDR3 is TGTGCCAGCAGCCGACAGGGGGCGGGAGCCTATGGCTACACCTTC. Together with reference TRBV11-2 and TRBJ1-2, the CDR3 gives the full variable domain: EAGVAQSPRYKIIEKRQSVAFWCNPISGHATLYWYQQILGQGPKLLIQFQNNGVVDDSQLPKDRFSAERLKGVDSTLKIQPAKLEDSAVYLCASSRQGAGAYGYTFGSGTRLTVV.

The chain employs TRBV7-2 and TRBJ2-1; 13 bases are a match to TRBD2. The V gene end was trimmed by 5 bases and the J gene end by 8 bases; junction bases not matched to a gene: 6. The CDR3 loop spans 15 amino acids. CDR1 is SGHTA and CDR2 is FQGNSA in the germline V gene. Written as DNA, the CDR3 is TGTGCCAGCAGCCCTTGGACTAGCGGGGGCTATGAGCAGTTCTTC. Translation gives CASSPWTSGGYEQFF. The whole variable domain, filled in from reference TRBV7-2 and TRBJ2-1, reads GAGVSQSPSNKVTEKGKDVELRCDPISGHTALYWYRQSLGQGLEFLIYFQGNSAPDKSGLPSDRFSAERTGGSVSTLTIQRTQQEDSAVYLCASSPWTSGGYEQFFGPGTRLTVL.

V and J are TRBV25-1 and TRBJ1-1, with 8 bases aligning to TRBD1. The CDR3 runs to 18 residues. From germline, CDR1 is MGHDK and CDR2 SYGVNS. The J segment lost 3 bases and the V segment lost 6 bases, leaving 18 bases of the junction unmatched. The CDR3 coding sequence is TGTGCCAGCAGGAAGACTGATATTCTTCAGGGGGCGTACACTGAAGCTTTCTTT. Translated: CASRKTDILQGAYTEAFF. Full variable domain (remainder filled in from reference TRBV25-1 and TRBJ1-1): EADIYQTPRYLVIGTGKKITLECSQTMGHDKMYWYQQDPGMELHLIHYSYGVNSTEKGDLSSESTVSRIRTEHFPLTLESARPSHTSQYLCASRKTDILQGAYTEAFFGQGTRLTVV.

The chain couples TRBV2 to TRBJ2-7; 7 positions match TRBD2. In germline, CDR1 is SNHLY, CDR2 FYNNEI. With V trimmed by 3 bases and J by 7 bases, 24 bases remained unmatched. There are 19 residues in the CDR3. CDR3 in amino acids: CASSEPASGPLPPSREQYF. Written as DNA, the CDR3 is TGTGCCAGCAGTGAGCCCGCTAGCGGACCATTACCCCCCTCTCGGGAGCAGTACTTC.

The sample holds many counts of this clonotype. This chain connects TRBV6-5 to TRBJ2-3; D remains unclear. Germline CDR1 is MNHEY and CDR2 is SVGAGI. CDR3 length: 15 amino acids. Between the trimmed V and J ends, which lost 3 bases and 2 bases, there was a span of 12 bases. This chain's CDR3 is CASSYRAQPTDTQYF. CDR3 nucleotide sequence: TGTGCCAGCAGTTATCGGGCCCAACCCACAGATACGCAGTATTTT.

This clonotype was seen many times. The chain carries TRBV7-8 and TRBJ1-1; D call uncertain. This CDR3 has 15 residues. Germline V gives CDR1 SGHVS, CDR2 FQNEAQ. Trimming removed 1 base at V and 0 bases at J, with 9 bases between. The CDR3 DNA reads as TGTGCCAGCAGCTTAGACCCGGTTATGAACACTGAAGCTTTCTTT. It yields the protein CASSLDPVMNTEAFF.

This clonotype was found many times. The V gene is TRBV20-1, the J gene TRBJ2-3, with 12 bases identical to TRBD2. The CDR3 has 15 amino acids. The germline V gene has CDR1 DFQATT and CDR2 SNEGSKA (reference sequence). J was trimmed by 4 bases and V by 4 bases; bases with no gene match: 6. Written as DNA, the CDR3 is TGCAGTGCTACTACTAGCGGGGGGCAATCAGATACGCAGTATTTT. As protein: CSATTSGGQSDTQYF.